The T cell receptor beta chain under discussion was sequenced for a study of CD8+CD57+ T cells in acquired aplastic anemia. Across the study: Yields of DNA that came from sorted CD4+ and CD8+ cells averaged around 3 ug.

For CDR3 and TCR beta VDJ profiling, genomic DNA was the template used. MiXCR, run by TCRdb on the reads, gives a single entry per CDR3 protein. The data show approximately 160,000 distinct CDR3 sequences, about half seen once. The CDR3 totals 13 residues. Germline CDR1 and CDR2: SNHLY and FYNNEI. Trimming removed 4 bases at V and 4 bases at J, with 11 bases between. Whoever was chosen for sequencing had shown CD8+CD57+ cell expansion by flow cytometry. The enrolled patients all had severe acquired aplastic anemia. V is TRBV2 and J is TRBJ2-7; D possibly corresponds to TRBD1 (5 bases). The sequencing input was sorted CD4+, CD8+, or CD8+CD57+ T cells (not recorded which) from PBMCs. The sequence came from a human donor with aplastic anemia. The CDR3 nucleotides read TGTGCCAGCAGTGTGGTCAGGGCGTACGAGCAGTACTTC. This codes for CASSVVRAYEQYF.